The 30 T cell receptor beta chains reported below all come from one sample, sequenced in a study of CD4 T cells in relation to SARS-CoV-2 and coronaviruses. These receptors lack a known antigen. Libraries were prepared by immunoSEQ multiplex PCR; TCRdb keeps only in-frame clonotypes and omits some of them. The sample includes some 21,000 clones, 65% to 80% of them seen just once. CD4+ T cells from unexposed donors were obtained before the COVID-19 pandemic (2011-2018). Isolation of CD4+ T cells took place after roughly nine days in culture. The sequencing sample was made of CD4+ T cells from PBMCs, cultured in vitro. Receptors were obtained from a human donor in good health.

This chain joins TRBV15 and TRBJ1-2; D possibly corresponds to TRBD1 (5 bases). There are 14 residues in the CDR3. Germline V CDR1 and CDR2: LNHNV, YYDKDF (reference sequence). V lost 1 base to trimming and J lost 5 bases, with 11 bases between them. This CDR3 is CATSRAGSQYGYTF. In nucleotides, the CDR3 is TGTGCCACCAGCAGAGCAGGGTCGCAGTATGGCTACACCTTC.

V and J are TRBV10-3 and TRBJ1-1; TRBD1 agrees at 8 bases. CDR1 is ENHRY, CDR2 SYGVKD, per germline. The ends lost 3 bases at V and 3 bases at J; junction bases unmatched: 0. This CDR3 has 13 amino acids. The CDR3 region is CAISEQGDTEAFF. CDR3 nucleotides: TGTGCCATCAGTGAACAGGGGGACACTGAAGCTTTCTTT.

In DNA form, the CDR3 reads TGTGCCAGCAGTTGGGGACCCCCGGGACTCACCTACAATGAGCAGTTCTTC. Amino acid sequence: CASSWGPPGLTYNEQFF. The chain is built from TRBV27 and TRBJ2-1; possible D gene TRBD2, 6 bases. The germline gives CDR1 MNHEY, CDR2 SMNVEV (reference sequence). The V gene lost 4 bases and the J gene lost 2 bases, with 18 bases spanning the gap. The CDR3 runs 17 residues.

The chain carries TRBV7-9 and TRBJ2-7, with D maybe TRBD1 (5 bases). The CDR3 length is 13 residues. Germline V CDR1 and CDR2: SEHNR, FQNEAQ (reference sequence). The ends were cut back, 5 bases at V and 2 bases at J, with 10 bases in the middle. CDR3: CASSASGTYEQYF. The CDR3 DNA sequence: TGTGCCAGCAGCGCATCAGGGACCTACGAGCAGTACTTC.

In this sample, this clone turned up a few times. The chain carries TRBV19 and TRBJ1-5; TRBD1 is a possible D gene (5 bases). V shed 6 bases and J shed 2 bases, with 14 bases lying between them. The V gene's germline CDR1 is LNHDA and CDR2 SQIVND (reference sequence). This CDR3 comprises 15 residues. The CDR3 loop is CASRMRGGGNQPQHF. The CDR3 DNA is TGTGCCAGTAGGATGAGGGGTGGTGGCAATCAGCCCCAGCATTTT.

This sequence joins TRBV11-3 and TRBJ2-2, with 7 nucleotides matching TRBD1. Germline V lookup: CDR1 SGHNT, CDR2 YENEEA. Trimming cost V 6 bases and J 6 bases; bases outside gene matches: 10. The CDR3 loop spans 15 amino acids. The CDR3 DNA reads TGTGCCAGCAGTAGGACAGGTCCCTTAGCCGGGGAGCTGTTTTTT. It is translated as CASSRTGPLAGELFF.

The chain uses TRBV5-1 and TRBJ2-1, with D tentatively TRBD2 (6 bases). The CDR3 sequence is 15 residues long. CDR1 and CDR2 from the germline V gene are SGHRS and YFSETQ. Trimming removed 3 bases at V and 4 bases at J, with 14 bases between. The CDR3 is CASSSNSGTYNEQFF. Here the CDR3 DNA reads TGCGCCAGCAGCTCAAATAGCGGTACATACAATGAGCAGTTCTTC.

The rearrangement links TRBV5-1 to TRBJ2-5; D is uncertain. Germline loops: CDR1 SGHRS, CDR2 YFSETQ. Trimming took 4 bases from V and 4 from J, leaving 26 bases between them. This CDR3 is 18 amino acids long. The CDR3 sequence: CASSPRGMGGLWGETQYF. Written as DNA, the CDR3 is TGCGCCAGCAGCCCCCGTGGGATGGGCGGTTTATGGGGAGAGACCCAGTACTTC.

The V call is TRBV3-1 (or the pseudogene TRBV3-2), the J call TRBJ2-5; D ambiguous. Between the trimmed V and J ends, which lost 4 bases and 1 base, there was a span of 10 bases. CDR3 length: 14 residues. Germline V gene sequence: CDR1 LGHDT, CDR2 YNNKEL (reference sequence). CDR3 DNA sequence: TGTGCCAGCAGCCCGTCGGCAGCCCAAGAGACCCAGTACTTC. Encoded protein: CASSPSAAQETQYF.

The J gene is TRBJ2-5, the V gene TRBV7-3; the match to TRBD1 covers 7 bases. Germline CDR1 and CDR2: SGHTA and FQGTGA. The trim removed 1 base at V and 0 bases at J, leaving 11 bases unmatched. The CDR3 extends over 18 amino acids. DNA of the CDR3: TGTGCCAGCAGCTTAAAAGCCCGGGACAGTTCGTACCAAGAGACCCAGTACTTC. It translates to CASSLKARDSSYQETQYF.

This chain connects TRBV2 to TRBJ1-1, with TRBD1 matching over 7 bases. The germline V gene encodes CDR1 SNHLY and CDR2 FYNNEI. This CDR3 is 13 amino acids long. The J segment lost 11 bases and the V segment lost 3 bases, leaving 9 bases of the junction unmatched. CDR3 protein: CASSDTWDSRAFF. The CDR3 bases are TGTGCCAGCAGTGATACGTGGGACAGTCGGGCTTTCTTT. Full variable domain (remainder filled in from reference TRBV2 and TRBJ1-1): EPEVTQTPSHQVTQMGQEVILRCVPISNHLYFYWYRQILGQKVEFLVSFYNNEISEKSEIFDDQFSVERPDGSNFTLKIRSTKLEDSAMYFCASSDTWDSRAFFGQGTRLTVV.

A few counts support this clone. This rearrangement joins TRBV9 to TRBJ2-5, with TRBD1 matching over 10 bases. V trimming: 0 bases; J trimming: 5 bases; junction bases outside the gene matches: 7. This CDR3 comprises 16 residues. Germline loops: CDR1 SGDLS, CDR2 YYNGEE. CDR3: CASSVAPRTGGETQYF. The CDR3 DNA reads as TGTGCCAGCAGCGTAGCCCCACGGACAGGGGGGGAGACCCAGTACTTC.

This chain links TRBV5-6 with TRBJ1-5, with D possibly TRBD1 on 5 matching bases. Germline lookup yields CDR1 SGHDT and CDR2 YYEEEE. The V gene lost 4 bases and the J gene lost 6 bases, with 11 bases spanning the gap. This CDR3 region has 13 residues. CDR3 sequence (DNA): TGTGCCAGCAGCCCCGACGGGGGTCAGCCCCAGCATTTT. Protein product: CASSPDGGQPQHF.

This chain links TRBV20-1 with TRBJ2-1; 9 bases map to TRBD2. V dropped 3 bases and J dropped 6; count of bases not matched to a gene: 12. Germline lookup yields CDR1 DFQATT and CDR2 SNEGSKA (reference sequence). The length of the CDR3 is 16 residues. Here the CDR3 DNA reads TGCAGTGCTAGTAGTTATTCGCGGGAGGGCCGCAATGAGCAGTTCTTC. Its translation: CSASSYSREGRNEQFF.

V gene TRBV7-6 combines with J gene TRBJ2-1; 9 bases align to TRBD2. The CDR3 is 15 residues long. Germline CDR1 reads SGHVS; CDR2 reads FNYEAQ. Trimming at V came to 1 base and at J to 9 bases, leaving 7 bases not matched to a gene. The chain's CDR3 is CASSLEGGRAAEQFF. CDR3 bases: TGTGCCAGCAGCTTAGAGGGCGGGAGGGCCGCTGAGCAGTTCTTC.

CDR3 coding DNA: TGCGCCAGCAGCTTGGGTAGCGGGAGGGACAATGAGCAGTTCTTC. Its translation is CASSLGSGRDNEQFF. The chain couples TRBV5-1 to TRBJ2-1, with TRBD2 matching over 11 bases. The germline gives CDR1 SGHRS, CDR2 YFSETQ. V shed 0 bases, J shed 5 bases, and the junction held 1 base outside the gene matches. This CDR3 is built from 15 residues.

The chain is built from TRBV4-2 and TRBJ2-7; 7 positions agree with TRBD1. The J segment lost 0 bases and the V segment lost 3 bases, leaving 5 bases of the junction unmatched. The CDR3 sequence is 15 residues long. CDR1 LGHNA and CDR2 YNFKEQ come from the germline V gene. DNA of the CDR3: TGTGCCAGCAGCCACCCAGGACAGGACTCCTACGAGCAGTACTTC. Translation: CASSHPGQDSYEQYF.

This sequence joins TRBV19 and TRBJ1-2; the match to TRBD1 covers 8 bases. The germline gives CDR1 LNHDA, CDR2 SQIVND (reference sequence). Unmatched junction bases numbered 6, after V lost 4 bases and J lost 5 bases. The CDR3 runs to 14 residues. CDR3 residues: CASSTGQGGYGYTF. In DNA, the CDR3 is TGTGCCAGTAGTACCGGACAGGGAGGGTATGGCTACACCTTC.

This clone has a handful of counts. This chain connects TRBV7-8 to TRBJ2-2, with D possibly being TRBD1 (6 bases). The CDR3 runs to 16 residues. Deletions cut 1 base from V and 5 bases from J, with 14 bases between. CDR1 is SGHVS and CDR2 is FQNEAQ in the germline V gene. In DNA, the CDR3 is TGTGCCAGCAGCTTAGGCAACAGGGTACGGACCGGGGAGCTGTTTTTT. It encodes CASSLGNRVRTGELFF. The full variable domain, in which reference TRBV7-8 and TRBJ2-2 provide the parts outside the CDR3, is GAGVSQSPRYKVAKRGQDVALRCDPISGHVSLFWYQQALGQGPEFLTYFQNEAQLDKSGLPSDRFFAERPEGSVSTLKIQRTQQEDSAVYLCASSLGNRVRTGELFFGEGSRLTVL.

The chain uses TRBV12-3 or TRBV12-4 and TRBJ1-6; D is unclear. There are 13 residues in the CDR3. The V end was cut by 3 bases, the J end by 8 bases, with 8 bases between. The CDR3 nucleotides are TGTGCCAGCAGTTTTGGGATTTATTCACCCCTCCACTTT. It is translated as CASSFGIYSPLHF.

This clone was seen only a few times. The V call is TRBV5-1, the J call TRBJ2-2; 8 bases match TRBD1. This CDR3 has 15 residues. The germline gives CDR1 SGHRS, CDR2 YFSETQ. J lost 5 bases, V lost 4 bases, and 7 bases had no gene match. This CDR3 reads CASSPRDRRTGELFF. CDR3 nucleotide sequence: TGCGCCAGCAGCCCCCGGGACAGGAGAACCGGGGAGCTGTTTTTT.

The chain combines TRBV18 with TRBJ1-6; D perhaps matches TRBD1 (5 bases). The germline gives CDR1 KGHSH, CDR2 LQKENI. V lost 2 bases to trimming and J lost 6 bases, with 8 bases between them. The CDR3 runs 14 residues. This CDR3 is CASSPGAGNSPLHF. The CDR3 nucleotides are TGTGCCAGCTCACCAGGGGCCGGTAATTCACCCCTCCACTTT.

This clone has a single count. This chain joins TRBV2 and TRBJ1-2; TRBD1 matches 11 bases. Germline assignment: CDR1 SNHLY and CDR2 FYNNEI. After removal of 11 bases from V and 4 bases from J, the junction contained 12 bases not matched to a gene. The CDR3 has 15 amino acids. CDR3 bases: TGTGCCGGGGGGACAGGGGGTTCAGTAGGCTATGGCTACACCTTC. Translation: CAGGTGGSVGYGYTF.

The chain employs TRBV9 and TRBJ1-4; D call uncertain. V was trimmed by 0 bases and J by 4 bases, leaving 7 bases between them. The CDR3 length is 14 residues. Germline-derived CDR1 and CDR2 are SGDLS and YYNGEE. CDR3: CASSVADGNEKLFF. CDR3 coding DNA: TGTGCCAGCAGCGTAGCTGACGGTAATGAAAAACTGTTTTTT.

This chain joins TRBV7-2 and TRBJ2-5; 7 bases map to TRBD2. Per germline, CDR1 SGHTA and CDR2 FQGNSA. There are 14 residues in the CDR3. Trimming took 3 bases from V and 4 from J; bases not matched to a gene: 5. CDR3 DNA: TGTGCCAGCAGCTTTCAAACGGGGGGAGAGACCCAGTACTTC. Its protein is CASSFQTGGETQYF.

This clone came up a few times. The J gene is TRBJ2-7, the V gene TRBV6-5; D remains unclear. The germline V gene has CDR1 MNHEY and CDR2 SVGAGI. This CDR3 has 15 residues. The ends were cut back, 5 bases at V and 7 bases at J, with 21 bases in the middle. Here the CDR3 DNA reads TGTGCCAGCAGTCGAAGTGGTGGAAGGTTGGAGGAGCAGTACTTC. It yields the protein CASSRSGGRLEEQYF.

The V gene is TRBV24-1, the J gene TRBJ2-1; perhaps TRBD2 as D (6 bases). V lost 6 bases to trimming and J lost 7 bases, with 12 bases between them. The CDR3 is 13 residues long. Germline CDR1 and CDR2: KGHDR and SFDVKD. CDR3 in DNA: TGTGCCACCAGTTTTGGCGGGACGAATGAGCAGTTCTTC. Protein: CATSFGGTNEQFF.

The chain combines TRBV9 with TRBJ1-2; no firm D call. Trimming took off 0 bases at V and 6 bases at J, with 18 bases between the two ends. Germline V gene lookup returns CDR1 SGDLS and CDR2 YYNGEE. The CDR3 spans 16 residues. CDR3: CASSVAERRTDDGYTF. The CDR3, as DNA: TGTGCCAGCAGCGTAGCTGAAAGGAGGACTGACGATGGCTACACCTTC.

This clone was counted once. V usage is TRBV5-4 and J usage is TRBJ2-1; D may be TRBD2 (6 bases). Trimming stripped 7 bases from V and 2 bases from J, with 16 bases between. In germline, CDR1 is SGHNT, CDR2 YYREEE (reference sequence). CDR3 size: 15 residues. The CDR3 DNA reads TGTGCCAGCCGGGGGTCAGGAGGGGCCTACAATGAGCAGTTCTTC. Its translation is CASRGSGGAYNEQFF.

The V gene is TRBV4-1, the J gene TRBJ1-4, with D perhaps TRBD1 (6 bases). The CDR3 consists of 15 residues. Germline assignment: CDR1 MGHRA and CDR2 YSYEKL. The V and J ends lost 1 base and 14 bases respectively, with 20 bases between them. CDR3 sequence (DNA): TGCGCCAGCAGCCAAGGGGACACGGTTGGGGGTGTGCTGTTTTTT. Its translation: CASSQGDTVGGVLFF.